This T cell receptor beta chain originates from a study of cytomegalovirus exposure and HLA in healthy donors. Overall study results and limits: A later analysis linked some 17,000 TCR beta sequences to HLA alleles at 0.05 false discovery rate. Rare sequences made up most TCRs, while some public TCRs were found in many donors. Investigators reported over 150 TCR beta chains as tied to cytomegalovirus.

PCR involved 60 Vbeta and 13 Jbeta primers. The method was immunoSEQ multiplex PCR; TCRdb's version includes in-frame clones alone and lacks a portion of them. The table has tens of thousands of clones, approximately 80% seen once. Of note for this clone: Its specificity is not known.

CDR1 and CDR2 (germline): SGDLS, YYNGEE. The CDR3 is made up of 11 amino acids. With 5 bases removed from V and 4 bases from J, the gap between germline ends came to 6 bases. These donors counted as nominally healthy when sampled, but unrecorded immune exposures were likely. The source material was PBMCs. The chain carries TRBV9 and TRBJ1-1; D call uncertain. The source of this sequence is a man aged 30-40 years in good health and CMV-seronegative. The CDR3 nucleotides read TGTGCCAGCAGTCCGGGCACTGAAGCTTTCTTT. Amino acids: CASSPGTEAFF.